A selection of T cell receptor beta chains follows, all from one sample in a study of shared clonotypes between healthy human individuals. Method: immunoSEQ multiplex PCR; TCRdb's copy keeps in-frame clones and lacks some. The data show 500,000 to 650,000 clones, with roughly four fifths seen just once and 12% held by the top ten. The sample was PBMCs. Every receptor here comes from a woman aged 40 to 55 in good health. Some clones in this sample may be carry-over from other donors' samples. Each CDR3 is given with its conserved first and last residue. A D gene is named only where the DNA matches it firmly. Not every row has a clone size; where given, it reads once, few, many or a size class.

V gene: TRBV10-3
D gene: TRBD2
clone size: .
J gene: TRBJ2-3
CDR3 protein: CASSGSSLTDTQYF
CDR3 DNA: TGTGCCAGTAGCGGGAGCTCCCTCACAGATACGCAGTATTTT

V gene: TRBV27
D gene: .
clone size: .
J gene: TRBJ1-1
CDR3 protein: CASSLPGLEAFF
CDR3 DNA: TGTGCCAGCAGTTTGCCGGGCCTTGAAGCTTTCTTT

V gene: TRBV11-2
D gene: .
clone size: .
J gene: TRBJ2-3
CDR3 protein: CASSFWQTTDTQYF
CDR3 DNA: TGTGCCAGCAGCTTCTGGCAGACCACAGATACGCAGTATTTT

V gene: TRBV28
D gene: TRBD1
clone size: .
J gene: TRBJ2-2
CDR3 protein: CASSVIGTGMTGELFF
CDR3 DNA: TGTGCCAGCAGTGTGATCGGGACAGGGATGACCGGGGAGCTGTTTTTT

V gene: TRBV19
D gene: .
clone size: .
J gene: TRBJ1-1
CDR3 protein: CASRNRRGAANTEAFF
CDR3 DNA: TGTGCCAGTAGAAACCGAAGGGGGGCTGCGAACACTGAAGCTTTCTTT

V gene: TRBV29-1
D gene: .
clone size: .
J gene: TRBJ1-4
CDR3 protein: CSVRKGVAGDEKLFF
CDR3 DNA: TGCAGCGTTAGGAAGGGGGTGGCGGGAGATGAAAAACTGTTTTTT

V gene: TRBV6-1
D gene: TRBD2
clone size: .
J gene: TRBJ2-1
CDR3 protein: CASSETGLAGGNEQFF
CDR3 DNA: TGTGCCAGCAGTGAGACGGGACTAGCGGGAGGCAATGAGCAGTTCTTC

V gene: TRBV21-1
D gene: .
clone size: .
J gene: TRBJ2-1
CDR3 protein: CASSRQLPYNEQFF
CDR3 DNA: TGTGCCAGCAGCCGACAACTTCCCTACAATGAGCAGTTCTTC

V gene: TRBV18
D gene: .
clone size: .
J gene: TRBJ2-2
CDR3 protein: CASSSIGGPNTGELFF
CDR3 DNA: TGTGCCAGCTCATCTATTGGAGGACCGAACACCGGGGAGCTGTTTTTT

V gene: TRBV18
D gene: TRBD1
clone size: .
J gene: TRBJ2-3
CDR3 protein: CASSPDRENTQYF
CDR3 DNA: TGTGCCAGCTCACCCGACAGGGAGAATACGCAGTATTTT

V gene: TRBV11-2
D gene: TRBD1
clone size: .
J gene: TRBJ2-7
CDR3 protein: CASSLVQGLGYEQYF
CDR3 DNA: TGTGCCAGCAGCTTAGTACAGGGGCTGGGCTACGAGCAGTACTTC

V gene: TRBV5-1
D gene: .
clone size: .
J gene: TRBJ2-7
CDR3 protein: CASSPLSGPHYEQYF
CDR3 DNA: TGCGCCAGCAGCCCCTTGAGCGGACCCCACTACGAGCAGTACTTC

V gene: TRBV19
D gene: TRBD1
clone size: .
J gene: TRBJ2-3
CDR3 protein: CASSIPGGRDTQYF
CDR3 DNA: TGTGCCAGTAGTATTCCAGGGGGTCGGGATACGCAGTATTTT

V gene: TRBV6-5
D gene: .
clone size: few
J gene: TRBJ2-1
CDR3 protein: CANSYSGLAVNNEQFF
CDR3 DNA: TGTGCCAACAGTTACTCGGGGTTAGCGGTCAACAATGAGCAGTTCTTC

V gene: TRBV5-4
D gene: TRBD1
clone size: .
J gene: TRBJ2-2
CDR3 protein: CASSSGDRDSGELFF
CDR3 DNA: TGTGCCAGCAGCTCAGGGGACAGGGACTCCGGGGAGCTGTTTTTT

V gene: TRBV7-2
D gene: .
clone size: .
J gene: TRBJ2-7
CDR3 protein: CASSWGQPRSSYEQYF
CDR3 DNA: TGTGCCAGCAGCTGGGGACAACCCCGAAGCTCCTACGAGCAGTACTTC

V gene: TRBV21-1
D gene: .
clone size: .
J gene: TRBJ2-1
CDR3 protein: CASSKDASGRPRSSYNEQFF
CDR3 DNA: TGTGCCAGCAGCAAAGACGCTAGCGGGAGGCCCCGAAGCTCCTACAATGAGCAGTTCTTC

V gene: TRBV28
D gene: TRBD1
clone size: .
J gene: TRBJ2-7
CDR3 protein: CATLGQGAIEQYF
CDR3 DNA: TGTGCCACCCTCGGGCAGGGGGCGATCGAGCAGTACTTC

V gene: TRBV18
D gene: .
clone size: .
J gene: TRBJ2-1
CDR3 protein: CASSPETARNEQFF
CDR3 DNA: TGTGCCAGCTCACCAGAGACAGCTAGAAATGAGCAGTTCTTC

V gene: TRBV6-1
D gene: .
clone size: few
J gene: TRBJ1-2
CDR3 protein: CASIPTLGQLGYTF
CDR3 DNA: TGTGCCAGCATTCCGACACTGGGACAATTAGGCTACACCTTC

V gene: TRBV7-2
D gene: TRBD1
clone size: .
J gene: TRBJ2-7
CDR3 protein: CASSSGTGNYEQYF
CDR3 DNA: TGTGCCAGCAGCTCAGGGACAGGTAACTACGAGCAGTACTTC

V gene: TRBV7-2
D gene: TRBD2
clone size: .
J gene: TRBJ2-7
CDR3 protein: CASSLRLAGAYEQYF
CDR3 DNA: TGTGCCAGCAGCTTACGACTAGCGGGAGCTTACGAGCAGTACTTC

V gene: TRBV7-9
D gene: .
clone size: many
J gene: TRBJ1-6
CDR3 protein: CASSVEQYNSPLHF
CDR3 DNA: TGTGCCAGCAGCGTTGAGCAGTATAATTCACCCCTCCACTTT

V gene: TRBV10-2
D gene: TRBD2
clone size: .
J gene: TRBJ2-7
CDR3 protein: CASRPGGGIYEQYF
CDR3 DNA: TGCGCCAGCAGACCTGGGGGAGGGATCTACGAGCAGTACTTC

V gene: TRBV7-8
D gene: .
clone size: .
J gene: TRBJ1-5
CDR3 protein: CASSSLQNQPQHF
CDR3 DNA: TGTGCCAGCAGCTCATTACAGAATCAGCCCCAGCATTTT

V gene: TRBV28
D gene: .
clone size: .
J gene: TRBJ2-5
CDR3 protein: CASRPQGGRGETQYF
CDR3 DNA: TGTGCCAGCAGGCCGCAGGGGGGGCGAGGGGAGACCCAGTACTTC

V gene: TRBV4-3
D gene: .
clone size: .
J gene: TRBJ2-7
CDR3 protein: CASSQDRGSYEQYF
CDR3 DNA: TGCGCCAGCAGCCAAGACAGGGGCTCCTACGAGCAGTACTTC

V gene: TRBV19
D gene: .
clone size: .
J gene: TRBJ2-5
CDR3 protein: CASEDGETQYF
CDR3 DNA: TGTGCCAGTGAGGACGGCGAGACCCAGTACTTC

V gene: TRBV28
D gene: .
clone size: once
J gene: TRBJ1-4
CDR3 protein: CASSPAGTFEKLFF
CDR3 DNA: TGTGCCAGCAGCCCCGCCGGAACTTTCGAAAAACTGTTTTTT

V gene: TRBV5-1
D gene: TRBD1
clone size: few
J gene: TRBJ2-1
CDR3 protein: CASSLAQGDEQFF
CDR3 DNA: TGCGCCAGCAGCTTGGCCCAGGGGGACGAGCAGTTCTTC

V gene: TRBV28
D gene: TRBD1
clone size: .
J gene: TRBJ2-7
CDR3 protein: CASSASGTGIYEQYF
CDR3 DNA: TGTGCCAGCAGTGCATCCGGGACAGGGATCTACGAGCAGTACTTC

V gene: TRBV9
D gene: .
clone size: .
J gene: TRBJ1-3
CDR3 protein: CASSVGGTESSGNTIYF
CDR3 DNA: TGTGCCAGCAGCGTAGGGGGCACCGAGAGCTCTGGAAACACCATATATTTT

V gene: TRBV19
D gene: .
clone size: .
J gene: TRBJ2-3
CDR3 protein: CASSEGMVDTQYF
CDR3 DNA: TGTGCCAGTAGTGAGGGGATGGTAGATACGCAGTATTTT

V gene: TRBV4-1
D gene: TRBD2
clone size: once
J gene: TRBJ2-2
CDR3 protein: CASSQEAGAAGELFF
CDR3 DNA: TGCGCCAGCAGCCAAGAGGCGGGAGCGGCCGGGGAGCTGTTTTTT

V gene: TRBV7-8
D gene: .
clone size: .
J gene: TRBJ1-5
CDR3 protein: CASSLTVGGIQPQHF
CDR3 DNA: TGTGCCAGCAGCTTAACAGTGGGGGGAATTCAGCCCCAGCATTTT

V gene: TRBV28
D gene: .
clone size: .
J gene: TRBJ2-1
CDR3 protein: CASSLPAGIYNEQFF
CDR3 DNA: TGTGCCAGCAGTTTACCGGCAGGGATCTACAATGAGCAGTTCTTC

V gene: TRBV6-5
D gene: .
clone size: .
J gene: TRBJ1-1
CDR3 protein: CASSHPSTTEAFF
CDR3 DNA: TGTGCCAGCAGTCACCCGAGTACTACTGAAGCTTTCTTT

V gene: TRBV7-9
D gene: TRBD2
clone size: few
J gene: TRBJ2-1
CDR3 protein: CASSLDLAATRNEQFF
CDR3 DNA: TGTGCCAGCAGCTTAGATCTAGCGGCCACGAGGAATGAGCAGTTCTTC

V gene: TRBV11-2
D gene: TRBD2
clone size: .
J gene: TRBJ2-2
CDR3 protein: CASKGLAGDRTGELFF
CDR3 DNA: TGTGCCAGCAAGGGACTAGCGGGAGATCGGACCGGGGAGCTGTTTTTT

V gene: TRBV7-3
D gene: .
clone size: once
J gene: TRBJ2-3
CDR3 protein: CASSLGTSTDTQYF
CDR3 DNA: TGTGCCAGCAGCTTAGGGACTAGCACAGATACGCAGTATTTT

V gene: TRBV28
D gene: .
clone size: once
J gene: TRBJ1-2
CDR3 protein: CASSLTPQISEGVYGYTF
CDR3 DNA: TGTGCCAGCAGTTTAACCCCCCAGATCTCCGAAGGGGTCTATGGCTACACCTTC